A single T cell receptor (beta chain) is shown here with its context. What it binds is unknown. This record belongs to a study of cytomegalovirus exposure and HLA in healthy donors. Study-level findings and limits: Among TCR beta chains, those listed as cytomegalovirus-associated numbered about 160. In an earlier analysis, in several hundred donors, most V segments appeared productive either ~90% or ~30% of the time. Cytomegalovirus status was reportedly diagnosed by the classifier with high specificity and sensitivity. A later analysis reportedly found that, within productive TCRs, an Asian-associated ancestry cluster had fewer N-insertions than the mean observed across the approximately 670 donors.

Both 60 Vbeta primers and 13 Jbeta primers went into the PCR. Repertoires were generated with immunoSEQ multiplex PCR, while TCRdb's copy carries only in-frame clones and drops some. In the table there are some 60,000 clones, about 80% of which are singletons. Sequenced sample: PBMCs. This receptor was identified in a woman between 40 and 50 years old in good health and CMV-seronegative.

The CDR3 bases are TGTGCCAGCACCATGCTAAGCCGGGGCAATCAGCCCCAGCATTTT. Translation gives CASTMLSRGNQPQHF. The gene calls are TRBV6-6 and TRBJ1-5; D remains unclear. The CDR3 runs to 15 residues. Germline values: CDR1 MNHNY, CDR2 SVGAGI (reference sequence). With 7 bases removed from V and 2 bases from J, the gap between germline ends came to 15 bases.